This TCR beta chain was identified during a study of cytomegalovirus exposure and HLA in healthy donors (TCRdb year 2017). General notes on the study: In an earlier analysis of approximately 640 of the donors, under 300 Gb of sequence data and 100 million or so unique TCR beta sequences from about 190 million T cells were reported. Every discovery cohort repertoire had been produced on one sequencing platform. Class I and class II HLA loci were covered by the typing at four-digit resolution. To decide whether each TCR beta V gene segment behaved as functional or pseudogenic, an earlier analysis of 587 of the donors relied on high-throughput TCR beta sequencing. Along with the roughly 610-subject first cohort, a separate validation cohort of more than 90 different subjects was used. Donor age, sex, ethnicity and CMV serostatus were compiled together with the repertoire data. Rather than drawing on any new phenotypic data, the later analysis identified candidate immune exposures from TCR beta sequences and the way those sequences occurred across donors. In a later genetic analysis, genome-wide SNP genotypes for about 65% of the 666 donors were used, and that subset was treated as a discovery cohort. Using immunosequencing, the study profiled T cell repertoires from around 670 subjects and related those repertoires to cytomegalovirus serostatus. Typing coverage varied by locus: 629-630 donors for A, B, C, DRB1 and DQB1; more than 500 for DQA1; approximately 610 for DPA1; some 470 for DPB1. An early release covering about 600 HLA-typed donors comprised about 320 gigabases of sequencing data and approximately 85 million unique TCR sequences. The genetic ancestry cluster associated with self-reported Caucasian donors included 80% to 90% of the 398 genotyped donors. The study aimed to test whether cataloging public T cell receptors could reveal signatures of past pathogen exposure. Among approximately 370 genotyped donors of the cohort, an average of around 250,000 unique TCR beta nucleotide sequences was sequenced per donor, of which approximately 18% were non-productive. Because of strong linkage in the cohort, roughly five DR-DQ haplotypes were treated as single units for association and clustering. To study patterns of TCR occurrence, a later analysis re-analyzed previously published TCR beta repertoires from under 750 donors and added high-resolution HLA genotyping. To predict cytomegalovirus infection status, the study brought together high-throughput TCR immunosequencing, statistical association of individual TCRs with disease status, and machine learning.

Summary of the overall study and its limitations: A later analysis found that most CMV-associated TCR beta chains appeared HLA-restricted, with HLA associations seemingly driven largely by CMV exposure. Broadly in line with IMGT annotations, most TCR beta V segments showed up in productive rearrangements about 87% or about 30% of the time in an earlier analysis of 587 of the donors. A further reported finding was that TCR beta sequences accurately predicted the HLA-A and HLA-B alleles for most subjects in the first cohort. Cytomegalovirus status was reported to be diagnosed by the classifier with high specificity and sensitivity in both the original and validation cohorts. Three of the identified cytomegalovirus-associated TCR beta chains were confirmed in vitro to be specific for cytomegalovirus antigens. According to a later analysis, TCR association rates differed among HLA loci, with DRB1 alleles showing the most associated TCRs and HLA-C alleles showing the fewest. According to the authors, the approach could potentially be generalized to other disease states and immunological phenotypes. Presence/absence analyses assumed roughly uniform sequencing depth across donors, an assumption that may not hold. Strong co-occurrence of HLA alleles, especially DR and DQ, made assigning TCR associations to individual alleles difficult. In the study, 150 to 200 TCR beta chains were listed as associated with cytomegalovirus. In a later genetic analysis, fewer N-insertions in productive TCRs were reported among donors in an Asian-associated ancestry cluster than the approximately 670-donor mean. A later analysis reported that several top co-occurrence clusters appeared linked to parvovirus B19, influenza, CMV and Epstein-Barr virus. Because HLA typing was missing for some donors at each locus, association tests included only the typed subset. The cohort was sequenced for TCR beta chains only, and without alpha or paired-chain data the features that could be detected were limited. Most TCR sequences were seen in very few donors, while some public TCRs were found in many individuals. The 87-base-pair reads could not distinguish some IMGT-functional V segments, including TRBV6-2 and TRBV6-3, so those segments were excluded. A later genetic analysis associated a missense DCLRE1C variant with V-gene and J-gene trimming of TCR beta chains, and an independent cohort replicated the association. Correlated functional status among segregating V segments might be attributable to linkage disequilibrium, but an unknown experimental factor could not be ruled out. The only immune exposure information available for the cohort was CMV serostatus. A later analysis associated 16,951 TCR beta sequences with specific HLA alleles at a false discovery rate of 0.05. About 17 rarely observed V segments, including chromosome 9 orphons, were excluded from the earlier analysis of about 600 of the donors because counts were too low. A cluster of highly shared sequence variants was judged likely to represent a technical artifact of the sequencing pipeline. Compared with equally common non-associated chains, HLA-associated TCR beta chains in a later analysis were more clonally expanded and had lower generation probabilities.

A note on this clone: Its antigen is not yet known. No much larger clone is present one base from it, and per-base qualities are unavailable.

The cohort was made up of under 800 healthy bone marrow donors. Cohort members were all nominally healthy when sampled, although unrecorded immune exposures were likely present. The donor tested CMV seronegative, placing the donor among the roughly 350 seronegative members of the cohort. A peripheral blood sample was collected from each donor, and TCR beta sequencing was performed on peripheral blood mononuclear cells. Genomic DNA extraction from the blood cell samples was performed with the Qiagen DNeasy Blood Extraction Kit. Library construction relied on the immunoSEQ multiplex PCR assay. A mixture of 60 forward primers for TCR Vbeta segments and 13 reverse primers for TCR Jbeta segments was used in the multiplex PCR. The CDR3 region of rearranged TCR beta genes was amplified from genomic DNA by a multiplex PCR assay. Amplified TCR beta libraries were sequenced as 87-base-pair reads on the Illumina HiSeq System. For the original study's pipeline: Across the 666 repertoires, a later analysis counted about 81 million unique TCR beta chains, approximately 10 million of which were shared by at least two donors. A nearest-neighbor algorithm error-corrected the raw reads and collapsed the reads into unique sequences, merging closely related sequences to remove PCR and sequencing errors. To assign V, D and J gene segments, CDR3 sequences were aligned to IMGT reference sequences. For a sequence to be retained, a match of at least six nucleotides was required to both a V gene segment and a J gene segment. A rearrangement was called productive if the CDR3 had no stop codons and remained in frame with V and J, and every other rearrangement was called non-productive. Following IMGT convention, CDR3 was defined as the stretch from the second conserved V-encoded cysteine to the conserved J-encoded phenylalanine. The earlier analysis of about 610 of the donors excluded sequences that lacked an unambiguous match to a single V gene segment. In an earlier analysis of 450 to 700 of the donors, V segments were called functional above 56.7% productive rearrangements and were called segregating when the between-donor standard deviation exceeded 5%. To diagnose cytomegalovirus status from the catalog of TCR beta chain sequences, a statistical classification framework was built. In a later analysis, V and J genes were assigned by comparing TCR nucleotide sequences against IMGT/GENE-DB human TR gene sequences. A later analysis assigned CDR3 sequences and most-parsimonious VDJ recombination scenarios with the TCRdist pipeline. In a later analysis, each TCR beta chain was defined by its CDR3 amino acid sequence together with its V-gene family, and reads without a unique V-gene family were excluded. In a later analysis, around 650 highly shared, low-generation-probability nucleotide sequences were removed to address suspected cross-contamination and a sequencing artifact. For each public chain, a later analysis derived a clonal expansion index from normalized ranks of inferred template counts within each repertoire. In a later analysis, generation probabilities were computed using a VDJ recombination model fitted to out-of-frame rearrangements, and the results were checked against IGoR. A later analysis scored TCR-TCR, TCR-HLA and TCR-CMV co-occurrence with hypergeometric tests, applying a repertoire-size bias correction to TCR pairs. A later analysis estimated false discovery rates by permuting HLA or CMV assignments 20 times. In a later analysis, co-occurring TCRs were grouped using DBSCAN, and TCRdist sequence similarity was added for clustering within HLA-allele-positive subsets. Repertoires with fewer than 30,000 or more than 120,000 public chains were left out of co-occurrence clustering, as were roughly five repertoires with anomalous nucleotide sharing. TCRdb carries this immuneACCESS record with in-frame sequences only. Its versions omit some clonotypes, under half of them owing to an unresolved V gene in the studies checked, with the rest unexplained. V, J and clone size were drawn from that table, and D and trimming were deduced from the DNA. Counted in this sample were over 150,000 clones; approximately 80% of them appeared once. Clones ranked in the top ten supply under 6% of the sample.

The CDR1 and CDR2 encoded by the germline V gene (reference sequence) are SGHKS and YYEKEE. The CDR3 starts with the cysteine, ends with the phenylalanine, and has 13 residues. The CDR3 DNA has 39 bases and is translated from base 1. The trim is 5 bases for V and 3 bases for J, with a gap of 11 bases between the germline ends. This sequence was found in a man aged 30 to 39 in good health and CMV-seronegative. Specimen: PBMCs. This receptor chain uses TRBV5-5 and TRBJ1-2; the D segment could be TRBD1, given 5 matching bases. The DNA sequence follows: TGTGCCAGCAGTGGGGGGGTTTACTATGGCTACACCTTC. Its protein is CASSGGVYYGYTF.